This T cell receptor beta chain was identified during a study of siplizumab effects on memory and regulatory T cells. The study, taken as a whole, reports: The study found naive T cells seemingly more diverse than memory cells and seemingly major alloresponse contributors. Mappable alloreactive CD4+ clones averaged around 71% Treg-derived with siplizumab versus approximately 25% in controls. An assignable phenotype, naive or memory, was missing from roughly 78-96% of proliferating CD4+ or CD8+ clones.

Comments on this clone: The antigen is not known.

Assays captured 95,000 to 100,000 TCR templates per sample. Assay: immunoSEQ multiplex PCR; the TCRdb copy retains only in-frame clones and omits some. This sample has roughly 100,000 clones, with about 94% found just once. The clonotype was recovered from a human donor in good health. The sample was Tregs sorted from blood.

The CDR3 spells CASSLEGDNQPQHF. The CDR3 DNA sequence: TGCGCCAGCAGCTTGGAGGGGGATAATCAGCCCCAGCATTTT. This chain uses TRBV5-1 with TRBJ1-5; D is perhaps TRBD1 (6 bases). V was cut by 0 bases and J by 4 bases, with 8 bases left in between. This CDR3 is 14 amino acids long. Germline V CDR1 and CDR2: SGHRS, YFSETQ.